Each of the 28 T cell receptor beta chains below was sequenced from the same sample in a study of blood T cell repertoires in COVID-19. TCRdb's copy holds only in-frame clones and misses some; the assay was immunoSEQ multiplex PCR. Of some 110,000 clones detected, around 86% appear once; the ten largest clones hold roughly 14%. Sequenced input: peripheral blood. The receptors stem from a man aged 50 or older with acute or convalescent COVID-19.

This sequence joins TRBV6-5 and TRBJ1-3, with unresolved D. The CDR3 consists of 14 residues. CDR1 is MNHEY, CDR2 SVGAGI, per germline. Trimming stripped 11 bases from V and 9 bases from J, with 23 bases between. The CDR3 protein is CASREPGTLGTIYF. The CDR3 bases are TGTGCCTCACGGGAACCGGGAACACTCGGCACCATATATTTT.

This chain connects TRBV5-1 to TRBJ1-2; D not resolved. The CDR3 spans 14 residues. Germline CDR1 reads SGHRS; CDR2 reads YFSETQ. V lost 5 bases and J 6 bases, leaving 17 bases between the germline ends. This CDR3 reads CASSNSGETDGYTF. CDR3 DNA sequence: TGCGCCAGCAGTAATTCCGGGGAGACGGATGGCTACACCTTC.

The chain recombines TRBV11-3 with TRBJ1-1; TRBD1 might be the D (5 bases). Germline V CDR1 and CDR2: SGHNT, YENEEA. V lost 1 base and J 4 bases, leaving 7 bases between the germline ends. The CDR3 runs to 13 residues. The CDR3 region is CASSLGQGTEAFF. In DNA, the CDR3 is TGTGCCAGCAGCTTAGGTCAGGGCACTGAAGCTTTCTTT. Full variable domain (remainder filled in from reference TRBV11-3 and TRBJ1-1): EAGVVQSPRYKIIEKKQPVAFWCNPISGHNTLYWYLQNLGQGPELLIRYENEEAVDDSQLPKDRFSAERLKGVDSTLKIQPAELGDSAVYLCASSLGQGTEAFFGQGTRLTVV.

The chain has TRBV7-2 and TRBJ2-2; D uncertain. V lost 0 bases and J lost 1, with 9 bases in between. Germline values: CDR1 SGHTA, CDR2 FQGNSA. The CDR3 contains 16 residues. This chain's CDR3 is CASSLALRQNTGELFF. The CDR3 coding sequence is TGTGCCAGCAGCTTAGCGTTGCGGCAGAACACCGGGGAGCTGTTTTTT.

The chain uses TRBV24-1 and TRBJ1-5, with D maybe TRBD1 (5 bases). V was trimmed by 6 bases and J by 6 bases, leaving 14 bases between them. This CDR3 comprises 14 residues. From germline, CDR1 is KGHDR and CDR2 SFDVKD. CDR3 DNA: TGTGCCACCAGTTCCGGGGGAGTTGGTCAGCCCCAGCATTTT. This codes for CATSSGGVGQPQHF.

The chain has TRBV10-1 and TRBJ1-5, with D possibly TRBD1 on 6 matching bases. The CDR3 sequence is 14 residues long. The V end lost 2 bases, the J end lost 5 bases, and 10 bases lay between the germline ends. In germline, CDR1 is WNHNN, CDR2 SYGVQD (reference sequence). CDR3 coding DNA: TGCGCCAGCAGTGAGGACAGGACCGATCAGCCCCAGCATTTT. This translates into CASSEDRTDQPQHF.

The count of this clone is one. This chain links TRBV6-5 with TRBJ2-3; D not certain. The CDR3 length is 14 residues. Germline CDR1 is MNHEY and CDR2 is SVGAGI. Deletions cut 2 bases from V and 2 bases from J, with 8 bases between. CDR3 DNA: TGTGCCAGCAGTTACGGCCCAGTCACAGATACGCAGTATTTT. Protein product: CASSYGPVTDTQYF.

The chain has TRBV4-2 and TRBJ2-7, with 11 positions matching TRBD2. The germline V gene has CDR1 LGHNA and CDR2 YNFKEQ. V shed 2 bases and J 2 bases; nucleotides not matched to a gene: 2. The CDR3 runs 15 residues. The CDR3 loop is CASSQLAGGAYEQYF. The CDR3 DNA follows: TGTGCCAGCAGCCAATTAGCGGGAGGGGCCTACGAGCAGTACTTC.

CDR3: CASSWNDKNTEAFF. The CDR3 DNA reads TGTGCCAGCAGCTGGAACGACAAGAACACTGAAGCTTTCTTT. V is TRBV13 and J is TRBJ1-1; D remains ambiguous. CDR3 size: 14 residues. V lost 4 bases to trimming and J lost 1 base, with 10 bases between them. Germline lookup yields CDR1 PRHDT and CDR2 FYEKMQ (reference sequence).

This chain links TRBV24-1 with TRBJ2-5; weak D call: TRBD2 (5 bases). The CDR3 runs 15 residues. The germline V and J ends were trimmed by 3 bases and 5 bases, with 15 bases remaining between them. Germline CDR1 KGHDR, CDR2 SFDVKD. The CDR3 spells CATSDMRTGLETQYF. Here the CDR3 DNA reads TGTGCCACCAGTGATATGCGGACGGGATTGGAGACCCAGTACTTC.

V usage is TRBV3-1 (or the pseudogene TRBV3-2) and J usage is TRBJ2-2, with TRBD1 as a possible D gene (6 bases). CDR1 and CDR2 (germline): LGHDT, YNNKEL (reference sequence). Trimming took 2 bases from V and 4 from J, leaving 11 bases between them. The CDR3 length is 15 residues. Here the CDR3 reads CASSQFRDTTGELFF. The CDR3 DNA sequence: TGTGCCAGCAGCCAATTCCGGGACACCACCGGGGAGCTGTTTTTT.

CDR3 loop: CASSLSGIGTGELFF. The CDR3 DNA is TGTGCCAGCAGTCTTAGCGGGATTGGTACCGGGGAGCTGTTTTTT. The genes are TRBV6-2 or TRBV6-3 and TRBJ2-2; 8 bases align to TRBD2. Germline lookup yields CDR1 MNHEY and CDR2 SVGEGT. V lost 5 bases and J lost 5; bases outside the gene matches: 7. The CDR3 is 15 amino acids.

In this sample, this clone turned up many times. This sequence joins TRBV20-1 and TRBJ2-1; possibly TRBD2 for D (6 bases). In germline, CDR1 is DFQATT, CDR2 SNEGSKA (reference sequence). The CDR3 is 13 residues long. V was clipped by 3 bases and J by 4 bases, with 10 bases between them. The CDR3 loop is CSASRLDYNEQFF. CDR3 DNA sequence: TGCAGTGCTAGTCGACTAGATTACAATGAGCAGTTCTTC.

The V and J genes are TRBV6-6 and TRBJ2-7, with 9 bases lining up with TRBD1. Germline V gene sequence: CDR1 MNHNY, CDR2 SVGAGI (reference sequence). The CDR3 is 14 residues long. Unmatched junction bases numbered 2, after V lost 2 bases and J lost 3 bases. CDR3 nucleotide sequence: TGTGCCAGCAGTTACGGGGGACAGGGCTACGAGCAGTACTTC. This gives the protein CASSYGGQGYEQYF.

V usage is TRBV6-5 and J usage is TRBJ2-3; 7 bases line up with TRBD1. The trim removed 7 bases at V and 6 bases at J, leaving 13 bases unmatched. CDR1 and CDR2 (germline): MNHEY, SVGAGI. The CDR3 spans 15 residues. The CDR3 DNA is TGTGCCAGCATTCCTGGGACAGCCTGGCCCGATACGCAGTATTTT. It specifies CASIPGTAWPDTQYF.

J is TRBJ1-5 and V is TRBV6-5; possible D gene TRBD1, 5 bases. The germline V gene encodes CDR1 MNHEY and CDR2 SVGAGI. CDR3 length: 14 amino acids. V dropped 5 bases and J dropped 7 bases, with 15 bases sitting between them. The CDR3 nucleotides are TGTGCCAGCAGTCCAGGGTTACCAGGGCAGCCCCAGCATTTT. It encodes CASSPGLPGQPQHF.

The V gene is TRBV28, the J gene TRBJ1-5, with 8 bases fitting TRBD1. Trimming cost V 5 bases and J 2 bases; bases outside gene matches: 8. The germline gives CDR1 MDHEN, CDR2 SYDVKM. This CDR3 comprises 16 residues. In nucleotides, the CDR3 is TGTGCCAGCAGTGTGCATCAGGGGGCCGGCAATCAGCCCCAGCATTTT. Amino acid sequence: CASSVHQGAGNQPQHF.

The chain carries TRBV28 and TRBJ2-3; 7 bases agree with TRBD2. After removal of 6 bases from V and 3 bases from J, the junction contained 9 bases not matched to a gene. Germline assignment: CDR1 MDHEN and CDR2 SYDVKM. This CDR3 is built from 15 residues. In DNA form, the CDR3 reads TGTGCCAGCAGCCCGGAGGGCGGGAGAACAGATACGCAGTATTTT. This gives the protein CASSPEGGRTDTQYF.

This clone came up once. The CDR3 nucleotides are TGTGCCAGCAGCCAAGATGGCAAGAATCAGCCCCAGCATTTT. It is translated as CASSQDGKNQPQHF. The genes are TRBV3-1 (or the pseudogene TRBV3-2) and TRBJ1-5, with D uncertain. The CDR3 runs to 14 residues. Germline CDR1 and CDR2: LGHDT and YNNKEL (reference sequence). Trimming shortened V by 0 bases and J by 4 bases, and 7 bases separated the two germline ends.

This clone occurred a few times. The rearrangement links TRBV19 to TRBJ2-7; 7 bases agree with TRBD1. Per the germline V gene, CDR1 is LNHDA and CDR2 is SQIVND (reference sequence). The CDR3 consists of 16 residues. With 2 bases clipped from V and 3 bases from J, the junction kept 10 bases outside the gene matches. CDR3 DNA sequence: TGTGCCAGTAGTATAAGTATTGGCGCAGGGGGCTACGAGCAGTACTTC. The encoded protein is CASSISIGAGGYEQYF.

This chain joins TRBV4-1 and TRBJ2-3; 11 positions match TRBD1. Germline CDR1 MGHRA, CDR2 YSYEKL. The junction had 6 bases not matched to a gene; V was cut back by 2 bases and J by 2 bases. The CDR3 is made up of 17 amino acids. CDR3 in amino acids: CASSQTGTGGSTDTQYF. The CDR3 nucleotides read TGCGCCAGCAGCCAAACCGGGACAGGGGGTTCCACAGATACGCAGTATTTT.

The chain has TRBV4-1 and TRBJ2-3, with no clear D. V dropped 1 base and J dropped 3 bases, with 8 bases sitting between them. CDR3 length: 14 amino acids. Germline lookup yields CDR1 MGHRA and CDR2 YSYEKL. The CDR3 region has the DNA TGCGCCAGCAGCCAAGTGGTTACTACAGATACGCAGTATTTT. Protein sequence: CASSQVVTTDTQYF.

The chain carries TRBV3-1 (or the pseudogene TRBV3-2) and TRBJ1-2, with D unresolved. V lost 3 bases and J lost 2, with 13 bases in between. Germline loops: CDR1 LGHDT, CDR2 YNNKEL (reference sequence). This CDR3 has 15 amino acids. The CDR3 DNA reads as TGTGCCAGCAGCCACCCCCTGGGCAGGAACTATGGCTACACCTTC. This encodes CASSHPLGRNYGYTF.

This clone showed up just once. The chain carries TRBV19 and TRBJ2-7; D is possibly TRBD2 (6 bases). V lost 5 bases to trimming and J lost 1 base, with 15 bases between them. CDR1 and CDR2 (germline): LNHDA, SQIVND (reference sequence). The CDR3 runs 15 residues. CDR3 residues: CASSFAGRGSYEQYF. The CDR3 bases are TGTGCCAGTAGTTTCGCGGGGAGAGGGTCCTACGAGCAGTACTTC.

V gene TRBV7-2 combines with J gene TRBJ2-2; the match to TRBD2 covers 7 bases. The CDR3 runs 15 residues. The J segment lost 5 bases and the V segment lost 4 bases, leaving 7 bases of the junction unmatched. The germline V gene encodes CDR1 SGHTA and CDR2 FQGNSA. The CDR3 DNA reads TGTGCCAGCAGCTCCGCTAGCGGCTATACCGGGGAGCTGTTTTTT. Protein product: CASSSASGYTGELFF.

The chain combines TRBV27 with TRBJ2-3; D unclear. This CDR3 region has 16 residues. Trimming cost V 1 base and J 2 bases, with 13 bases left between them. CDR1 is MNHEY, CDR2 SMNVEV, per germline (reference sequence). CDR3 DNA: TGTGCCAGCAGTTTATTTCCCCGTAAAAACACAGATACGCAGTATTTT. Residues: CASSLFPRKNTDTQYF.

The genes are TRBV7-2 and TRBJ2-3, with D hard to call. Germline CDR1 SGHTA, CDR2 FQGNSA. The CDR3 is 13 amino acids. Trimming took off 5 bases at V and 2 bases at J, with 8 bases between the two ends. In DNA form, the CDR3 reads TGTGCCAGCAGCCGGTATTCCACAGATACGCAGTATTTT. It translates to CASSRYSTDTQYF.

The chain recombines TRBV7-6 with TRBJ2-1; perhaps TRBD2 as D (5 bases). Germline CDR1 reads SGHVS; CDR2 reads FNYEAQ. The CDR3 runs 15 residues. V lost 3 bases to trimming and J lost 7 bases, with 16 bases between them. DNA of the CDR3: TGTGCCAGCAGCTTGGGTCCGGGATATGGTAATGAGCAGTTCTTC. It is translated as CASSLGPGYGNEQFF.